These T cell receptor beta chains were read from a single sample in a study of CD8 T cells in Susac syndrome. MiXCR, run by TCRdb on the immunoSEQ multiplex PCR reads, gives a single entry per CDR3 protein. The data show around 130,000 distinct CDR3 sequences, with about 95% seen just once and 0.11% held by the top ten. Material: CD4+ T cells from PBMCs. These receptor sequences come from a human donor with multiple sclerosis. Each CDR3 is given with its conserved first and last residue. Fields, in order: V gene, clone size, CDR3 protein. Only part of the rows carry a size: once, few, many, or a class if the clone is expanded.

>TRBV24-1|.
CATSDTVPGGRWETQYF
>TRBV4-1|.
CASSQQRGINYGYTF
>TRBV18|.
CASSPGTGYGNYGYTF
>TRBV27|.
CASSFSPKREVWAQYF
>TRBV29-1|.
CSVGGGAGQGYTF
>TRBV7-8|.
CASSLVEGLEQYF
>TRBV7-3|once
CASSRVLAGADEQFF
>TRBV18|.
CASSPDQDQPQHF
>TRBV2|.
CASRRTGTSPGNEQFF
>TRBV7-9|.
CASSSSDRDYEQYF
>TRBV7-2|.
CASSPWDVDSYEQYF
>TRBV20-1|.
CSAPQPLKYEQYF
>TRBV7-2|.
CASSPPGVGYEQYF
>TRBV7-6|.
CASSLVSPLTSGASWEQYF
>TRBV6-2/TRBV6-3|.
CASSYIAGVFTGELFF
>TRBV20-1|once
CSARDLIYNEQFF
>TRBV3-1|.
CASSQVRYEQYF